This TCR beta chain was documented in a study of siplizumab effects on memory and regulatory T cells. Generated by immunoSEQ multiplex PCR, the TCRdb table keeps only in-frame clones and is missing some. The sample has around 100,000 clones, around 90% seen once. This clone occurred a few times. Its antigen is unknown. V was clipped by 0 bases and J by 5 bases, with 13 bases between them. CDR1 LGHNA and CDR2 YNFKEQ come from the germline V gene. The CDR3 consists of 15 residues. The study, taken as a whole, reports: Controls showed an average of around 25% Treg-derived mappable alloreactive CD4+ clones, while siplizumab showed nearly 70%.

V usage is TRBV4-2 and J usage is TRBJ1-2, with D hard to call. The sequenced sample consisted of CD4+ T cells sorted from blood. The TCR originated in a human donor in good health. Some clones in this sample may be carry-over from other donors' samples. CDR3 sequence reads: CASSQDGSAPYGYTF. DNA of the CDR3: TGTGCCAGCAGCCAAGACGGGTCCGCGCCGTATGGCTACACCTTC.